A selection of T cell receptor beta chains follows, all from one sample in a study of shared clonotypes between healthy human individuals. Method: immunoSEQ multiplex PCR; TCRdb's copy keeps in-frame clones and lacks some. Of about 2 million clones in the sample, about 95% were seen once. Sequencing was performed on naive CD8+ T cells sorted from blood. The receptor source for this set is a man younger than 30 in good health. Each CDR3 is given with its conserved first and last residue. D genes are given only for firm matches. Size values are once, few and many counts, or a class for expanded clones, and some rows have none.

TRBJ2-2	TRBV11-3	NA	NA	TGTGCCAGCAGCTCTGGGGCAGGGGTTACCGGGGAGCTGTTTTTT	CASSSGAGVTGELFF
TRBJ2-1	TRBV11-3	NA	NA	TGTGCCAGCAGCTTACAGGGCTACAATGAGCAGTTCTTC	CASSLQGYNEQFF
TRBJ2-7	TRBV28	NA	NA	TGTGCCAGCAGTTTAAGGGGGACACCATTCTACGAGCAGTACTTC	CASSLRGTPFYEQYF
TRBJ2-3	TRBV5-4	NA	TRBD2	TGTGCCAGCAGCGTAGGGACTAGCGGTTTGGATACGCAGTATTTT	CASSVGTSGLDTQYF
TRBJ1-4	TRBV19	NA	NA	TGTGCCAGTAGTAATCGACAGGACCCTAATGAAAAACTGTTTTTT	CASSNRQDPNEKLFF
TRBJ2-7	TRBV11-2	NA	TRBD2	TGTGCCAGCAGCTTAGATACACTAGCGGGGACCTACGAGCAGTACTTC	CASSLDTLAGTYEQYF
TRBJ2-3	TRBV6-1	NA	TRBD2	TGTGCCAGCAGTGATTTAGCGGGAGTGAGCACAGATACGCAGTATTTT	CASSDLAGVSTDTQYF
TRBJ1-6	TRBV2	NA	NA	TGTGCCAGCAGTGAACCGGGATCAACTTCACCCCTCCACTTT	CASSEPGSTSPLHF
TRBJ1-3	TRBV27	NA	NA	TGTGCCAGCAGTTTTGGAGGGGCCGGAAACACCATATATTTT	CASSFGGAGNTIYF
TRBJ1-2	TRBV2	NA	TRBD1	TGTGCCAGCAGTGCGGGACAGGGAATATCTGGCTACACCTTC	CASSAGQGISGYTF
TRBJ2-7	TRBV11-2	NA	TRBD1	TGTGCCAGCAGATTGGGGACAGGGGGCTCCTACGAGCAGTACTTC	CASRLGTGGSYEQYF
TRBJ2-3	TRBV7-2	NA	NA	TGTGCCAGCAGCCCCACTGGGGTAGACTGGGGGGATCAAGATACGCAGTATTTT	CASSPTGVDWGDQDTQYF
TRBJ1-6	TRBV5-6	NA	TRBD1	TGTGCCAGCAGCTTCGGGACAGGGATTTCACCCCTCCACTTT	CASSFGTGISPLHF
TRBJ2-7	TRBV27	NA	NA	TGTGCCAGCGGGGGCCGTAGCTCCTACGAGCAGTACTTC	CASGGRSSYEQYF
TRBJ1-6	TRBV11-2	NA	TRBD1	TGTGCCAGCAGCTTCTATGGGTCAGGGGGCGCCTCCTATAATTCACCCCTCCACTTT	CASSFYGSGGASYNSPLHF
TRBJ2-1	TRBV27	NA	TRBD2	TGTGCCAGCAGTCACATATTAGCGGGAGGGGGTTACAATGAGCAGTTCTTC	CASSHILAGGGYNEQFF
TRBJ2-7	TRBV2	NA	NA	TGTGCCAGCAGTGAACCTAGCATGGGCGAGCAGTACTTC	CASSEPSMGEQYF
TRBJ2-3	TRBV6-5	NA	NA	TGTGCCAGCAGTTACTCTCAGGGGAGAGGCACAGATACGCAGTATTTT	CASSYSQGRGTDTQYF
TRBJ1-6	TRBV28	few	NA	TGTGCCAGCAGTTATATTGAGGAAAGCAATTCACCCCTCCACTTT	CASSYIEESNSPLHF
TRBJ2-2	TRBV5-4	NA	TRBD2	TGTGCCAGCAGCTTAAGTGGGGGAGGGCCTTTCGGGGAGCTGTTTTTT	CASSLSGGGPFGELFF
TRBJ2-7	TRBV6-1	NA	TRBD1	TGTGCCACCCGAACAGGGGCAAGCGAGCAGTACTTC	CATRTGASEQYF
TRBJ2-2	TRBV6-5	NA	NA	TGTGCCGGCAGTGAGACAGGAGACACCGGGGAGCTGTTTTTT	CAGSETGDTGELFF
TRBJ2-5	TRBV5-6	NA	NA	TGTGCCAGCAGCCCCTTGGGGGCGGGTGCTAACCAAGAGACCCAGTACTTC	CASSPLGAGANQETQYF
TRBJ2-3	TRBV5-6	NA	TRBD2	TGTGCCAGCAGCCCCGGACTAGCGGGAGGGCTAAGGAGCACAGATACGCAGTATTTT	CASSPGLAGGLRSTDTQYF
TRBJ1-4	TRBV6-6	NA	NA	TGTGCCAGCAGTTACACCCTAGACGGAAAACTGTTTTTT	CASSYTLDGKLFF
TRBJ2-7	TRBV5-1	NA	TRBD2	TGCGCCAGCAGCTGGACTAGCGGCTACGAGCAGTACTTC	CASSWTSGYEQYF
TRBJ2-7	TRBV7-8	NA	NA	TGTGCCAGCAGCTTAGATCGGGGGACCGTCACCTACGAGCAGTACTTC	CASSLDRGTVTYEQYF
TRBJ2-7	TRBV9	NA	NA	TGTGCCAGCAGCTTCACAGACTACGAGCAGTACTTC	CASSFTDYEQYF
TRBJ2-5	TRBV29-1	NA	NA	TGCAGCGTTGACTACCAGGGAGGAGTAGGAGAGACCCAGTACTTC	CSVDYQGGVGETQYF
TRBJ2-7	TRBV7-8	NA	TRBD2	TGTGCCAGCAGCCCTTGGGGACTAGCGGCCCTCTACGAGCAGTACTTC	CASSPWGLAALYEQYF
TRBJ1-3	TRBV7-9	NA	NA	TGTGCCAGCAGCCTCCCGGGCACAAGCTCTGGAAACACCATATATTTT	CASSLPGTSSGNTIYF
TRBJ2-1	TRBV28	NA	NA	TGTGCCAGCAGTTTTGGGATTGAGCAGTTCTTC	CASSFGIEQFF
TRBJ2-5	TRBV5-4	NA	TRBD1	TGTGCCAGCAGCTCCACCGGGACAGGGCTACAAGAGACCCAGTACTTC	CASSSTGTGLQETQYF
TRBJ2-3	TRBV27	NA	TRBD2	TGTGCCAGCAGTTCACTAGCGGGAGGGCTGGATACGCAGTATTTT	CASSSLAGGLDTQYF
TRBJ2-3	TRBV6-9	few	NA	TGTGCCAGCAGTTACGACGGACGGGGCACAGATACGCAGTATTTT	CASSYDGRGTDTQYF
TRBJ2-3	TRBV2	NA	NA	TGTGCCAGCAGAGCAGGGTACAGGACAGATACGCAGTATTTT	CASRAGYRTDTQYF
TRBJ2-7	TRBV12-5	NA	NA	TGTGCTAGTGGTTTGGGGGGCCTCGAGCAGTACTTC	CASGLGGLEQYF